The text below deals with one T cell receptor beta chain. Its antigen is unidentified. This entry comes from a study of beta chain features in type 1 diabetes. About the research overall: Cell yields, gender and age were similar in healthy donors and patients. Study conclusions and caveats: Compared with healthy donors, patients appeared to share more similar naive, central memory and regulatory TCRB repertoires.

Cells sorted by CD45RO/CCR7/CD25/CD127/CD95/CD27 comprised CD4+ naive, central memory, regulatory and stem cell-like memory cells. Isolated RNA was reverse transcribed in full, so expressed TCRB transcripts were sequenced. This table comes from immunoSEQ multiplex PCR, and its TCRdb copy is limited to in-frame clones, with some not included. The profile shows under 450,000 clones, approximately 13% of them singletons. The specimen was naive CD4+ T cells from blood. The sequence derives from a man aged 25 to 45 in good health.

This CDR3 reads CASSLGGGASSYEQYF. The CDR3 DNA reads as TGTGCCAGCAGCTTAGGTGGCGGGGCGAGCTCCTACGAGCAGTACTTC. The gene calls are TRBV7-2 and TRBJ2-7, with a tentative D call TRBD2 (6 bases). There are 16 residues in the CDR3. V was shortened by 1 base and J by 0 bases, with 13 bases between the two germline ends. In germline, CDR1 is SGHTA, CDR2 FQGNSA. Filled out from reference TRBV7-2 and TRBJ2-7, the complete variable domain reads GAGVSQSPSNKVTEKGKDVELRCDPISGHTALYWYRQSLGQGLEFLIYFQGNSAPDKSGLPSDRFSAERTGGSVSTLTIQRTQQEDSAVYLCASSLGGGASSYEQYFGPGTRLTVT.